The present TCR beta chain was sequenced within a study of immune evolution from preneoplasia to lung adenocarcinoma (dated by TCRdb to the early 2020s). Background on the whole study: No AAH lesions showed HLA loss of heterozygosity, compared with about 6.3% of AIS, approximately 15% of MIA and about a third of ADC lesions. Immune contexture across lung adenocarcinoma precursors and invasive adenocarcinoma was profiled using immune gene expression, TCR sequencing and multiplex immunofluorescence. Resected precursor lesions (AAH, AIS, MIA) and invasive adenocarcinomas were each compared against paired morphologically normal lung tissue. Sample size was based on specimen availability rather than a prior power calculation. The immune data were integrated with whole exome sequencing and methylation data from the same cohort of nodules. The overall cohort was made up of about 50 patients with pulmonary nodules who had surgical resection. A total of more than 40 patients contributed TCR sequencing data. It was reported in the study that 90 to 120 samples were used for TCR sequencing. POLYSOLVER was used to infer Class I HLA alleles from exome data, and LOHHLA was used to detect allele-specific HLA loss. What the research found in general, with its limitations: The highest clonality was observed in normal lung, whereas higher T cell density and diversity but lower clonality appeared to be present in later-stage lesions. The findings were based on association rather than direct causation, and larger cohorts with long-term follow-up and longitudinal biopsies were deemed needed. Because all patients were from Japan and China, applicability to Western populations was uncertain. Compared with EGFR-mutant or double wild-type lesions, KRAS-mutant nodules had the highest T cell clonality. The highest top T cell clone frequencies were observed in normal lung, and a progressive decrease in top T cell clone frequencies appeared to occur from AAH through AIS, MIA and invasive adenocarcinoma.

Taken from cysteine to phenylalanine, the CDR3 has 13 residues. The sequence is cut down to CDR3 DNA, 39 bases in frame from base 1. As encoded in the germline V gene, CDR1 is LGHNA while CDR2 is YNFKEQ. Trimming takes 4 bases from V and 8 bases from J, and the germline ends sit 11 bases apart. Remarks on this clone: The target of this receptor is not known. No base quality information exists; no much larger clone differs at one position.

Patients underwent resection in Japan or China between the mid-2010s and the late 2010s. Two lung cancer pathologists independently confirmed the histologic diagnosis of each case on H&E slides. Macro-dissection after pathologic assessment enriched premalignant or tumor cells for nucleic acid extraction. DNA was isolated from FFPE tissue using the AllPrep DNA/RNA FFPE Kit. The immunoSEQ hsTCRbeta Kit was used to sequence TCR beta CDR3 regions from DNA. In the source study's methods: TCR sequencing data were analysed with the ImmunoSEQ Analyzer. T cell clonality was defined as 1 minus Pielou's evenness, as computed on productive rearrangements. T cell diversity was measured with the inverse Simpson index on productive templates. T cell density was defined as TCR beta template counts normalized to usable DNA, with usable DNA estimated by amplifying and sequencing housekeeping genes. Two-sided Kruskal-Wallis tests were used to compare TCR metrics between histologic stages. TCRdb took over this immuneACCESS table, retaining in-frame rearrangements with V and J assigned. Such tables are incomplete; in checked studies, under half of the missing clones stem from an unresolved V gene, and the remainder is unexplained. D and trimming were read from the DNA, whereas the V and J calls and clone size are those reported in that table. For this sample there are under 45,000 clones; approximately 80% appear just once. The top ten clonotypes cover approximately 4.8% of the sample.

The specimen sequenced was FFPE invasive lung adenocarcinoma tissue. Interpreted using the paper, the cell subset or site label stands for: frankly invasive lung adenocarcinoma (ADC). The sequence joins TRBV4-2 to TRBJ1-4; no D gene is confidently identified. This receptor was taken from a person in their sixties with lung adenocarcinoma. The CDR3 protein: CASSRQPGEKLFF. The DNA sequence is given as TGTGCCAGCAGCCGACAACCGGGAGAAAAACTGTTTTTT.